Presented here are 13 T cell receptor beta chains from one specimen sequenced in a study of blood T cell repertoires in COVID-19. The method was immunoSEQ multiplex PCR; TCRdb's version includes in-frame clones alone and lacks a portion of them. Among hundreds of thousands of clones listed, about 89% were seen once. The specimen sequenced was peripheral blood. The receptors originated from a woman in her forties or fifties with COVID-19, enrolled during active disease.

The gene calls are TRBV6-1 and TRBJ2-2; D ambiguous. Between the trimmed V and J ends, which lost 3 bases and 5 bases, there was a span of 13 bases. From germline, CDR1 is MNHNS and CDR2 SASEGT. The CDR3 consists of 15 residues. The CDR3 spells CASSDSNIPTGELFF. The CDR3 coding sequence is TGTGCCAGCAGTGATTCGAACATTCCTACCGGGGAGCTGTTTTTT.

The gene calls are TRBV6-6 and TRBJ1-1; possible D gene TRBD1, 6 bases. The CDR3 covers 13 residues. Per germline, CDR1 MNHNY and CDR2 SVGAGI (reference sequence). Trimming cost V 7 bases and J 11 bases, with 20 bases left between them. The CDR3 loop is CASNKQGTFSAFF. The CDR3 DNA follows: TGTGCCAGCAATAAACAGGGAACATTTTCCGCTTTCTTT.

The genes are TRBV6-5 and TRBJ1-1, with 7 bases aligning to TRBD1. CDR1 is MNHEY and CDR2 is SVGAGI in the germline V gene. Trimming cost V 10 bases and J 6 bases; bases outside gene matches: 14. The CDR3 sequence is 14 residues long. This CDR3 is CATSKGQTTPEAFF. The CDR3 nucleotides read TGTGCCACCAGCAAGGGACAGACTACTCCTGAAGCTTTCTTT.

The chain employs TRBV6-6 and TRBJ1-5; TRBD1 is a possible D gene (6 bases). With 4 bases removed from V and 4 bases from J, the gap between germline ends came to 14 bases. This CDR3 has 15 amino acids. Germline V gene sequence: CDR1 MNHNY, CDR2 SVGAGI (reference sequence). The CDR3 spells CASSLMDSLNQPQHF. The CDR3 DNA reads as TGTGCCAGCAGTTTAATGGACAGTCTTAATCAGCCCCAGCATTTT.

As concerns this clone: The same CDR3 arises from other DNA sequences in this sample as well. The rearrangement joins TRBV5-1 to TRBJ1-2, with TRBD1 identical over 8 bases. The CDR3 is made up of 12 amino acids. CDR1 is SGHRS and CDR2 is YFSETQ in the germline V gene. The V segment lost 4 bases and the J segment 8 bases; nucleotides outside the gene matches: 4. CDR3 sequence reads: CASSPGQGGYTF. The CDR3 nucleotides read TGCGCCAGCAGCCCTGGACAGGGCGGCTACACCTTC.

The V gene is TRBV7-8, the J gene TRBJ1-1; D may be TRBD1 (5 bases). The germline CDR1 and CDR2 sequences are SGHVS and FQNEAQ. This CDR3 has 14 residues. V shed 0 bases and J shed 6 bases, with 11 bases lying between them. The CDR3 protein is CASSLARGRAEAFF. The CDR3, as DNA: TGTGCCAGCAGCTTAGCGCGGGGGAGGGCTGAAGCTTTCTTT.

This chain links TRBV6-2 or TRBV6-3 with TRBJ2-2; D perhaps matches TRBD1 (7 bases). Germline V CDR1 and CDR2: MNHEY, SVGEGT. The CDR3 runs to 15 residues. The V end was cut by 5 bases, the J end by 3 bases, with 13 bases between. The CDR3 DNA sequence: TGTGCCAGCAGTCCCGACAGGGAGGACACCGGGGAGCTGTTTTTT. Its protein product is CASSPDREDTGELFF.

V is TRBV6-5 and J is TRBJ1-4, with a weak D call TRBD1 (5 bases). Germline V gene sequence: CDR1 MNHEY, CDR2 SVGAGI. Deletions cut 5 bases from V and 8 bases from J, with 6 bases between. The CDR3 totals 11 residues. Here the CDR3 reads CASSHREKLFF. For the CDR3, the DNA is TGTGCCAGCAGTCACAGGGAAAAACTGTTTTTT.

The chain links TRBV27 to TRBJ1-2; TRBD1 might be the D (6 bases). Germline assignment: CDR1 MNHEY and CDR2 SMNVEV (reference sequence). This CDR3 has 15 amino acids. The V and J ends lost 5 bases and 4 bases respectively, with 17 bases between them. Here the CDR3 reads CASSLRGQSSYGYTF. The CDR3 coding sequence is TGTGCCAGCAGTCTTCGGGGACAATCATCCTATGGCTACACCTTC.

The chain links TRBV6-4 to TRBJ2-1, with a weak D call TRBD2 (6 bases). This CDR3 spans 14 amino acids. Germline V gives CDR1 MRHNA, CDR2 SNTAGT. Trimming took 5 bases from V and 0 from J, leaving 8 bases between them. The CDR3 DNA reads as TGTGCCAGCAGTCCCGGGGGCTCCTACAATGAGCAGTTCTTC. This gives the protein CASSPGGSYNEQFF.

This CDR3 is CASSLVVTGETQYF. CDR3 coding DNA: TGTGCCAGCAGCTTAGTTGTGACGGGGGAGACCCAGTACTTC. The chain couples TRBV11-2 to TRBJ2-5; TRBD2 is a possible D gene (5 bases). Trimming removed 1 base at V and 5 bases at J, with 11 bases between. Germline-derived CDR1 and CDR2 are SGHAT and FQNNGV. The CDR3 contains 14 residues.

This chain joins TRBV6-5 and TRBJ1-3; D is unresolved. Trimming removed 2 bases at V and 0 bases at J, with 11 bases between. The germline V gene encodes CDR1 MNHEY and CDR2 SVGAGI. This CDR3 is 16 amino acids long. The CDR3 sequence is CASSYLPSYSGNTIYF. The CDR3 DNA sequence: TGTGCCAGCAGTTACCTTCCCAGTTACTCTGGAAACACCATATATTTT.

This clone appeared a single time. The chain couples TRBV7-2 to TRBJ2-3; 7 bases line up with TRBD2. With V trimmed by 0 bases and J by 2 bases, 5 bases remained unmatched. Germline values: CDR1 SGHTA, CDR2 FQGNSA. The CDR3 spans 16 residues. CDR3 region: CASSLALAAPTDTQYF. DNA for the CDR3: TGTGCCAGCAGCTTAGCCCTAGCGGCCCCCACAGATACGCAGTATTTT.